This passage covers 27 T cell receptor beta chains from one sample sequenced in a study of T cells in Graves' hyperthyroidism and ophthalmopathy. Amplification of TCR beta CDR3 regions was performed using RNA transcripts as template. The study used the HTBI primer set for a first-round RT-PCR of the TCR CDR3. A single record per CDR3 protein comes from TCRdb applying MiXCR to the multiplex PCR reads. Of about 560,000 distinct CDR3 sequences in the sample, approximately 15% are singletons; the top ten hold about 18%. Material for sequencing was blood. All receptors derive from a woman aged 18-29 years with Graves' hyperthyroidism.

In the case of this clonotype: At one end the junction does not follow the germline gene, possibly because of a read error. This rearrangement joins TRBV30 to TRBJ1-2; D uncertain. Germline-derived CDR1 and CDR2 are GTSNPN and SVGIG (reference sequence). There are 15 residues in the CDR3. The CDR3 nucleotides read TGTGCCTGGAGACCCCCGCCGGGCAGTAACTATGGCCACACCTTC. Translated, it gives CAWRPPPGSNYGHTF.

This clonotype has more than one count but fewer than ten. The chain employs TRBV6-2 or TRBV6-3 and TRBJ2-1; D gene uncertain. Germline V lookup: CDR1 MNHEY, CDR2 SVGEGT. Between the trimmed V and J ends, which lost 6 bases and 4 bases, there was a span of 10 bases. The CDR3 length is 13 residues. CDR3 residues: CASSPSDYNEQFF. CDR3 bases: TGTGCCAGCAGCCCATCGGATTACAATGAGCAGTTCTTC.

V and J are TRBV9 and TRBJ2-6; 8 bases are shared with TRBD1. The CDR3 length is 16 residues. Germline CDR1 is SGDLS and CDR2 is YYNGEE. With V trimmed by 2 bases and J by 1 base, 2 bases remained unmatched. In DNA, the CDR3 is TGTGCCAGCAGCGTTGGACAGGGTTCTGGGGCCAACGTCCTGACTTTC. Its translation is CASSVGQGSGANVLTF. The full variable domain, in which reference TRBV9 and TRBJ2-6 provide the parts outside the CDR3, is DSGVTQTPKHLITATGQRVTLRCSPRSGDLSVYWYQQSLDQGLQFLIQYYNGEERAKGNILERFSAQQFPDLHSELNLSSLELGDSALYFCASSVGQGSGANVLTFGAGSRLTVL.

This clonotype showed up many times. CDR3 DNA: TGTGCCACCCGGACAGGGGACGGCTACACCTTC. It is translated as CATRTGDGYTF. The J gene is TRBJ1-2, the V gene TRBV24-1; 9 positions match TRBD1. The CDR3 is 11 amino acids. V was pared by 9 bases and J by 8 bases, with 3 bases of the junction left unmatched. Germline lookup yields CDR1 KGHDR and CDR2 SFDVKD.

The V call is TRBV28, the J call TRBJ2-6, with D possibly called TRBD1 or TRBD2 (5 bases each). V lost 7 bases, J lost 0 bases, and 16 bases lay in between. This CDR3 has 17 amino acids. Germline V gives CDR1 MDHEN, CDR2 SYDVKM. The CDR3 loop is CASTPRAGTSGANVLTF. The CDR3 nucleotides read TGTGCCAGCACTCCTCGGGCAGGGACCTCTGGGGCCAACGTCCTGACTTTC.

In nucleotides, the CDR3 is TGTGCCAGCAGCGTAGTGCGGGCCAGGGTGAACACTGAAGCTTTCTTT. It encodes CASSVVRARVNTEAFF. The chain combines TRBV9 with TRBJ1-1; D is possibly TRBD1 (5 bases). Trimming took 0 bases from V and 0 from J, leaving 12 bases between them. The CDR3 runs 16 residues. The germline V gene has CDR1 SGDLS and CDR2 YYNGEE.

This clonotype was picked up many times. The V and J genes are TRBV20-1 and TRBJ2-7; D not certain. CDR1 is DFQATT and CDR2 is SNEGSKA in the germline V gene (reference sequence). The CDR3 length is 14 residues. Trimming removed 3 bases from V and 0 bases from J, with 12 bases in between. This chain's CDR3 is CSASPGSLSYEQYF. The CDR3 nucleotides are TGCAGTGCTAGTCCCGGGTCCCTCTCCTACGAGCAGTACTTC.

CDR3 in amino acids: CASSGAENNQPQHF. The CDR3 DNA reads as TGTGCCAGCAGTGGGGCGGAAAATAATCAGCCCCAGCATTTT. This chain joins TRBV2 and TRBJ1-5; D unclear. The CDR3 extends over 14 amino acids. CDR1 SNHLY and CDR2 FYNNEI come from the germline V gene. V lost 4 bases and J lost 4, with 11 bases in between.

The chain has TRBV12-5 and TRBJ1-5; D possibly corresponds to TRBD1 (5 bases). Germline CDR1 and CDR2: LGHNT and FRNRAP. V dropped 2 bases and J dropped 6 bases, with 8 bases sitting between them. This CDR3 spans 13 amino acids. In DNA, the CDR3 is TGTGCTAGTGGTTTGTGGGGGAGTCAGCCCCAGCATTTT. This encodes CASGLWGSQPQHF.

At least ten counts were recorded for this clonotype. V gene TRBV20-1 combines with J gene TRBJ2-7, with 13 bases aligning to TRBD2. Germline CDR1 and CDR2: DFQATT and SNEGSKA (reference sequence). The V and J ends lost 5 bases and 4 bases, in that order; junction bases with no gene match: 5. The CDR3 extends over 14 amino acids. For the CDR3, the DNA is TGCAGTGCTCGGACTAGCGGGAGACTGTACGAGCAGTACTTC. Protein: CSARTSGRLYEQYF.

Ten or more counts support this clonotype. J is TRBJ2-1 and V is TRBV28, with TRBD2 identical over 11 bases. Germline assignment: CDR1 MDHEN and CDR2 SYDVKM. The CDR3 extends over 15 amino acids. The V gene end was trimmed by 5 bases and the J gene end by 10 bases; junction bases not matched to a gene: 10. Here the CDR3 DNA reads TGTGCCAGCAGTGTGTCTCTAGCGGGAGGAAGAGAGCAGTTCTTC. Protein sequence: CASSVSLAGGREQFF.

This clonotype was seen at least ten times. The CDR3, as DNA: TGTGCCAGCAGTACGACTAGCGGGATAATCTACAATGAGCAGTTCTTC. It codes for CASSTTSGIIYNEQFF. The chain combines TRBV27 with TRBJ2-1; 11 bases are a match to TRBD2. CDR1 is MNHEY, CDR2 SMNVEV, per germline (reference sequence). The length of the CDR3 is 16 residues. The V gene end was trimmed by 5 bases and the J gene end by 3 bases; junction bases not matched to a gene: 6.

There are a few counts of this clonotype. The junction and the germline gene differ at one end; a read error may be behind it. The chain carries TRBV2 and TRBJ2-7, with D possibly called TRBD1 or TRBD2 (6 bases each). The CDR3 covers 17 residues. Germline V lookup: CDR1 SNHLY, CDR2 FYNNEI. In DNA, the CDR3 is TGTGCCAGCAGTGACCTCGCTCTCCCGGGGGCAGACCCCGAGCAGTGCTTC. The encoded protein is CASSDLALPGADPEQCF.

The genes are TRBV3-1 and TRBJ1-4; the D is unclear. V lost 1 base and J lost 7, with 7 bases in between. The length of the CDR3 is 13 residues. CDR1 and CDR2 (germline): LGHDT, YNNKEL (reference sequence). The CDR3 DNA reads TGTGCCAGCAGCCAAGCGACACGTGAAAAACTGTTTTTT. It yields the protein CASSQATREKLFF.

This clonotype was detected many times. The chain couples TRBV7-2 to TRBJ2-7, with D perhaps matching TRBD2 (6 bases). Per the germline V gene, CDR1 is SGHTA and CDR2 is FQGNSA. The length of the CDR3 is 15 residues. Trimming took off 5 bases at V and 6 bases at J, with 20 bases between the two ends. CDR3 amino acids: CASSTRLESSGEQYF. For the CDR3, the DNA is TGTGCCAGCAGCACTAGACTAGAGTCCTCTGGCGAGCAGTACTTC.

This clonotype was recorded many times. The chain carries TRBV6-1 and TRBJ2-5; tentative D call: TRBD1 (6 bases). The CDR3 runs to 14 residues. V was cut by 3 bases and J by 5 bases, with 13 bases left in between. Germline V gene lookup returns CDR1 MNHNS and CDR2 SASEGT. CDR3 amino acids: CASSDTTGGETQYF. DNA of the CDR3: TGTGCCAGCAGTGACACGACAGGCGGGGAGACCCAGTACTTC.

This clonotype was seen only a few times. This chain uses TRBV6-1 with TRBJ1-5, with D perhaps TRBD1 (6 bases). The V end lost 6 bases, the J end lost 4 bases, and 16 bases lay between the germline ends. The CDR3 contains 15 residues. Germline CDR1 and CDR2: MNHNS and SASEGT. CDR3 sequence reads: CASSSSGGRNQPQHF. In DNA form, the CDR3 reads TGTGCCAGCAGCTCGTCCGGGGGCCGGAATCAGCCCCAGCATTTT.

This clonotype was seen ten or more times. The rearrangement uses TRBV5-1 and TRBJ2-1; perhaps TRBD2 as D (5 bases). This CDR3 spans 13 amino acids. Germline V gene sequence: CDR1 SGHRS, CDR2 YFSETQ. Trimming pared 7 bases from V and 5 bases from J, leaving 13 bases between. This CDR3 is CASRASQNNEQFF. The CDR3 DNA follows: TGCGCCAGCCGGGCTAGCCAAAACAATGAGCAGTTCTTC.

The chain uses TRBV2 and TRBJ1-4; no clear D gene. There are 15 residues in the CDR3. Trimming shortened V by 0 bases and J by 8 bases, and 13 bases separated the two germline ends. CDR1 is SNHLY, CDR2 FYNNEI, per germline. The DNA for the CDR3 is TGTGCCAGCAGTGAAGCGGTCCGAGTGGGGGAAAAACTGTTTTTT. Protein product: CASSEAVRVGEKLFF.

This clonotype was observed once. This may arise from a read error, as a much more abundant clone is one base away. This chain connects TRBV11-3 to TRBJ1-3; 7 bases are a match to TRBD1. Germline loops: CDR1 SGHNT, CDR2 YENEEA. The CDR3 is made up of 14 amino acids. CDR3 loop: CASSQGDSGNTVYF. Here the CDR3 DNA reads TGTGCCAGCAGCCAAGGGGACAGCGGAAACACCGTATATTTT. Full variable domain (outside the CDR3, taken from reference TRBV11-3 and TRBJ1-3): EAGVVQSPRYKIIEKKQPVAFWCNPISGHNTLYWYLQNLGQGPELLIRYENEEAVDDSQLPKDRFSAERLKGVDSTLKIQPAELGDSAVYLCASSQGDSGNTVYFGEGSWLTVV.

This chain joins TRBV28 and TRBJ2-1; D is perhaps TRBD2 (5 bases). The CDR3 is 14 amino acids. With 3 bases removed from V and 7 bases from J, the gap between germline ends came to 13 bases. Germline V gene lookup returns CDR1 MDHEN and CDR2 SYDVKM. Here the CDR3 reads CASSFFPGLNEQFF. For the CDR3, the DNA is TGTGCCAGCAGTTTTTTTCCGGGGTTGAATGAGCAGTTCTTC.

In regard to this clonotype: It may be a read error: a sequence one base away is much more abundant. This chain joins TRBV30 and TRBJ2-1; no clear D. The germline CDR1 and CDR2 sequences are GTSNPN and SVGIG (reference sequence). The CDR3 totals 12 residues. Trimming stripped 8 bases from V and 7 bases from J, with 15 bases between. The CDR3 sequence is CAAARTSNEQFF. The CDR3 DNA reads as TGTGCCGCAGCACGGACGTCAAATGAGCAGTTCTTC.

This clonotype was counted many times. The J gene is TRBJ2-3, the V gene TRBV20-1; D is unclear. The CDR3 sequence is 14 residues long. Germline V lookup: CDR1 DFQATT, CDR2 SNEGSKA (reference sequence). Trimming pared 0 bases from V and 4 bases from J, leaving 11 bases between. The CDR3 DNA reads TGCAGTGCTAGAGATTTGGGGATCGCAGATACGCAGTATTTT. Amino acids: CSARDLGIADTQYF.

The chain carries TRBV12-3 or TRBV12-4 and TRBJ1-2; a possible D gene is TRBD1 (5 bases). V was pared by 4 bases and J by 4 bases, with 22 bases between. This CDR3 contains 17 residues. The CDR3 bases are TGTGCCAGCAGTTATGGTGACAGAGGTGCGTTTACCTATGGCTACACCTTC. It is translated as CASSYGDRGAFTYGYTF.

This clonotype was seen ten or more times. CDR3 protein: CASSQGTGVYTEAFF. The CDR3 DNA is TGTGCCAGCAGCCAAGGGACAGGGGTGTACACTGAAGCTTTCTTT. This chain uses TRBV5-4 with TRBJ1-1, with 10 bases identical to TRBD1. The CDR3 totals 15 residues. Unmatched junction bases numbered 6, after V lost 4 bases and J lost 3 bases. From germline, CDR1 is SGHNT and CDR2 YYREEE (reference sequence).

This clonotype appeared many times. J is TRBJ2-7 and V is TRBV28; the match to TRBD2 covers 7 bases. Germline lookup yields CDR1 MDHEN and CDR2 SYDVKM. With V trimmed by 5 bases and J by 7 bases, 11 bases remained unmatched. The length of the CDR3 is 14 residues. CDR3 in DNA: TGTGCCAGCAGTCTAGCGGCGTACGGAGAGGAGCAGTACTTC. Translating gives CASSLAAYGEEQYF.

This rearrangement joins TRBV4-2 to TRBJ1-3; unclear D gene. The CDR3 sequence is 16 residues long. Germline CDR1 reads LGHNA; CDR2 reads YNFKEQ. V was cut by 1 base and J by 2 bases, with 12 bases left in between. CDR3 protein: CASSQGTGPPGNTIYF. The CDR3, as DNA: TGTGCCAGCAGCCAAGGAACCGGGCCTCCTGGAAACACCATATATTTT.